These 7 T cell receptor beta chains came from one sample sequenced in a study of tumor-infiltrating lymphocytes in localized non-small cell lung cancer. Method: immunoSEQ multiplex PCR; TCRdb's copy keeps in-frame clones and lacks some. The sample records fewer than 25,000 clones, around 75% being singletons. Sequenced sample: lung tumor tissue. Source of these receptors: a human donor with non-small cell lung cancer.

This chain links TRBV7-2 with TRBJ2-1; 14 bases match TRBD2. Trimming at V came to 5 bases and at J to 12 bases, leaving 9 bases not matched to a gene. Germline V CDR1 and CDR2: SGHTA, FQGNSA. The CDR3 consists of 15 residues. The CDR3 is CASSAPGLAGVGQFF. The CDR3 DNA reads TGTGCCAGCAGCGCTCCGGGACTAGCGGGGGTCGGGCAGTTCTTC. The full variable domain, with the rest looked up from reference TRBV7-2 and TRBJ2-1, is GAGVSQSPSNKVTEKGKDVELRCDPISGHTALYWYRQSLGQGLEFLIYFQGNSAPDKSGLPSDRFSAERTGGSVSTLTIQRTQQEDSAVYLCASSAPGLAGVGQFFGPGTRLTVL.

The rearrangement uses TRBV5-6 and TRBJ2-3, with 12 bases matching TRBD2. CDR1 SGHDT and CDR2 YYEEEE come from the germline V gene. There are 18 residues in the CDR3. Trimming cost V 4 bases and J 1 base; bases outside gene matches: 10. CDR3 coding DNA: TGTGCCAGCAGCAGCTGGACTAGCGGGGCGCCCCGCACAGATACGCAGTATTTT. This codes for CASSSWTSGAPRTDTQYF.

Judged by abundance, this clone is medium-sized. This chain uses TRBV6-6 with TRBJ1-5; 9 positions agree with TRBD1. CDR3 length: 14 residues. CDR1 and CDR2 from the germline V gene are MNHNY and SVGAGI (reference sequence). V lost 5 bases to trimming and J lost 6 bases; unmatched junction nucleotides: 5. The CDR3 is CASSADRGGQPQHF. The CDR3 DNA follows: TGTGCCAGCAGTGCGGACAGGGGAGGTCAGCCCCAGCATTTT.

In this sample, this clone turned up a few times. The junction differs from germline at one of its ends, possibly a read error. The rearrangement links TRBV5-4 to TRBJ1-1; D is uncertain. The V gene's germline CDR1 is SGHNT and CDR2 YYREEE (reference sequence). The CDR3 has 12 residues. The CDR3 DNA reads as TGTGCCAGCAGGTTGGGGAACACTGAAGCTTTCTTT. It translates to CASRLGNTEAFF.

The gene calls are TRBV6-6 and TRBJ1-5; 9 nucleotides match TRBD1. Losses at the gene ends were 2 bases for V and 4 bases for J; bases not matched to a gene: 3. CDR3 length: 15 amino acids. Germline loops: CDR1 MNHNY, CDR2 SVGAGI (reference sequence). In DNA form, the CDR3 reads TGTGCCAGCAGTTACGGGACAGGGAGGAATCAGCCCCAGCATTTT. This sequence encodes CASSYGTGRNQPQHF.

The CDR3: CASSLDEGLLYEQYF. The CDR3 nucleotides read TGTGCCAGCAGCTTAGATGAGGGGCTGTTGTACGAGCAGTACTTC. V gene TRBV7-6 combines with J gene TRBJ2-7; D is tentatively TRBD1 or TRBD2 (5 bases each). The germline gives CDR1 SGHVS, CDR2 FNYEAQ. The CDR3 extends over 15 amino acids. With 1 base removed from V and 4 bases from J, the gap between germline ends came to 14 bases.

This chain links TRBV2 with TRBJ1-1, with D uncertain. V dropped 6 bases and J dropped 1 base, with 9 bases sitting between them. The CDR3 totals 13 residues. The germline V gene has CDR1 SNHLY and CDR2 FYNNEI. Here the CDR3 reads CASSGGQNTEAFF. The CDR3 DNA follows: TGTGCCAGCAGCGGAGGGCAGAACACTGAAGCTTTCTTT. The whole variable domain, remainder taken from reference TRBV2 and TRBJ1-1, is EPEVTQTPSHQVTQMGQEVILRCVPISNHLYFYWYRQILGQKVEFLVSFYNNEISEKSEIFDDQFSVERPDGSNFTLKIRSTKLEDSAMYFCASSGGQNTEAFFGQGTRLTVV.